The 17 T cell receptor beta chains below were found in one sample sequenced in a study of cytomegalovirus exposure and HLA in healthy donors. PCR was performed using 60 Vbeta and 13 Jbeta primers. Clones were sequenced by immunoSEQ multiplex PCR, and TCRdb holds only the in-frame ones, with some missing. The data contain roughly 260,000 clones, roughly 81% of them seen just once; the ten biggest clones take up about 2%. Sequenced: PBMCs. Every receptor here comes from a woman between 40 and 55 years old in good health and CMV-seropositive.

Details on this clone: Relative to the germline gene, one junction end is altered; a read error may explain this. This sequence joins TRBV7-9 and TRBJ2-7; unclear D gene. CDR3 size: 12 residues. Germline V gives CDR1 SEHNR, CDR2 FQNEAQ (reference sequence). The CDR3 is CSSSSLLDEQYF. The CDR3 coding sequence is TGTTCCAGCAGCTCGCTACTGGACGAGCAGTACTTC.

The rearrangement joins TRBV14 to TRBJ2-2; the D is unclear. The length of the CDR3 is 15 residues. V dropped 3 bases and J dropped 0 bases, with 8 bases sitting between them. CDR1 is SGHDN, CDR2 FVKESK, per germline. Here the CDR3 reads CASSQQLTNTGELFF. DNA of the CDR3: TGTGCCAGCAGCCAGCAACTTACGAACACCGGGGAGCTGTTTTTT.

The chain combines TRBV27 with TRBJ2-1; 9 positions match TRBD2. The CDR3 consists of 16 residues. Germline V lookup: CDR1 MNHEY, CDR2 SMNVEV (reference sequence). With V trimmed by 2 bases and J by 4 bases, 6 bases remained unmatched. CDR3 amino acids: CASSLNLAGLYNEQFF. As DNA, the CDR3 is TGTGCCAGCAGTTTAAATCTAGCGGGATTATACAATGAGCAGTTCTTC.

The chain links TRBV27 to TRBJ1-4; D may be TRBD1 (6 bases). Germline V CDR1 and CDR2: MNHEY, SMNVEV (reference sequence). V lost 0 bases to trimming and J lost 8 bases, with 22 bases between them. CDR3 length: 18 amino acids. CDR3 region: CASSLSGGAGRGGEKLFF. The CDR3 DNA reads TGTGCCAGCAGTTTATCGGGGGGGGCCGGTCGCGGAGGGGAAAAACTGTTTTTT.

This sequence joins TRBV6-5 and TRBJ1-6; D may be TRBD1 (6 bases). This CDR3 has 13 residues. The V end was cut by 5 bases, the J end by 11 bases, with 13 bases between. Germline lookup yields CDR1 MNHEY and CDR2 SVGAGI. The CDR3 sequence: CASSRKGGTPLHF. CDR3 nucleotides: TGTGCCAGCAGTCGAAAGGGGGGGACACCCCTCCACTTT.

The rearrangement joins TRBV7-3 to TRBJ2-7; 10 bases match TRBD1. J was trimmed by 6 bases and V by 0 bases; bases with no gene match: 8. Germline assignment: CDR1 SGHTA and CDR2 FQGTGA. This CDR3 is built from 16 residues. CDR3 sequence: CASSLTSATGGREQYF. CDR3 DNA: TGTGCCAGCAGCTTAACGTCTGCGACAGGGGGCCGCGAGCAGTACTTC.

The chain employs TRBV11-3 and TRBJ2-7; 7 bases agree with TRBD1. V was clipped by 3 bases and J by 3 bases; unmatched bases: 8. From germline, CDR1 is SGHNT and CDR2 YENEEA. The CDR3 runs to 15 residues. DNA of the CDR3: TGTGCCAGCAGCTTTTCTGGGACAGAAGTCTACGAGCAGTACTTC. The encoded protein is CASSFSGTEVYEQYF. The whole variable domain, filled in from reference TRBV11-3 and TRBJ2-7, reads EAGVVQSPRYKIIEKKQPVAFWCNPISGHNTLYWYLQNLGQGPELLIRYENEEAVDDSQLPKDRFSAERLKGVDSTLKIQPAELGDSAVYLCASSFSGTEVYEQYFGPGTRLTVT.

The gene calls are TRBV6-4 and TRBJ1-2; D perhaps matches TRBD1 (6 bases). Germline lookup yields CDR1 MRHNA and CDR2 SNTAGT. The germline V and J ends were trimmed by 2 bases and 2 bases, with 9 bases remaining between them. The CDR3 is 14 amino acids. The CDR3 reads CASSDRDRNYGYTF. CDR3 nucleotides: TGTGCCAGCAGTGACCGAGACAGGAACTATGGCTACACCTTC.

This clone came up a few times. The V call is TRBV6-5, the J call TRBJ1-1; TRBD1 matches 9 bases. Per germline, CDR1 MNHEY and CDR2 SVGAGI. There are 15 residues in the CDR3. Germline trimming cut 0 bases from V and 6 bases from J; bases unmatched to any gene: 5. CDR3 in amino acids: CASSYSTGGISEAFF. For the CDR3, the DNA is TGTGCCAGCAGTTACTCAACAGGGGGCATCTCTGAAGCTTTCTTT.

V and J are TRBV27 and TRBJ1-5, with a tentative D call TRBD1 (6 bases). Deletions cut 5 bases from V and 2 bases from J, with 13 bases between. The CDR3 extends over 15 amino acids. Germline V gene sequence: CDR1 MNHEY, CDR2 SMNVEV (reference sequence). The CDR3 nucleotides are TGTGCCAGCAGTGTTTGGCAGGGGCGCAATCAGCCCCAGCATTTT. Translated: CASSVWQGRNQPQHF.

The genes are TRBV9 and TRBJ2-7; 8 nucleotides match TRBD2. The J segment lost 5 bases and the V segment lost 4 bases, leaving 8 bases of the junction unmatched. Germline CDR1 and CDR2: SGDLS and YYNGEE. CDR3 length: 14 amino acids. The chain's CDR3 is CASSLTGGPDEQYF. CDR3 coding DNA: TGTGCCAGCAGCTTAACGGGAGGGCCGGACGAGCAGTACTTC.

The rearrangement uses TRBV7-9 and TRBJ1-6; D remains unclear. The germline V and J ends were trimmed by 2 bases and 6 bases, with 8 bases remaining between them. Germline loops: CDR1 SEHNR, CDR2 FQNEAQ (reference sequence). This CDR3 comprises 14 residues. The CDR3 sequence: CASSLSPVNSPLHF. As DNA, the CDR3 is TGTGCCAGCAGCTTATCCCCAGTTAATTCACCCCTCCACTTT. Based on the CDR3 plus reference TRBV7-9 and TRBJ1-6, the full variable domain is DTGVSQNPRHKITKRGQNVTFRCDPISEHNRLYWYRQTLGQGPEFLTYFQNEAQLEKSRLLSDRFSAERPKGSFSTLEIQRTEQGDSAMYLCASSLSPVNSPLHFGNGTRLTVT.

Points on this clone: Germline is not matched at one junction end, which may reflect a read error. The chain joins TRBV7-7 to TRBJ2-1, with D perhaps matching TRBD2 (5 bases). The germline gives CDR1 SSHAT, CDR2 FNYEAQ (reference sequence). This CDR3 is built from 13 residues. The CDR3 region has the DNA TGTGCTAGCAGCTTAGACGGGATCAATGAGCAGTTCTTC. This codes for CASSLDGINEQFF.

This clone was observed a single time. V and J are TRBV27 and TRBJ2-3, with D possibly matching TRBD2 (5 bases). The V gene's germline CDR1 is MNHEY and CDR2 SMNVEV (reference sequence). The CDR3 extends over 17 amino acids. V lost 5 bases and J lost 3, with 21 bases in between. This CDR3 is CASSSTLLEARTDTQYF. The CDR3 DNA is TGTGCCAGCAGTAGCACACTACTAGAGGCGAGGACAGATACGCAGTATTTT.

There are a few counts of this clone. CDR3 loop: CAVYRTGNYGYTF. As DNA, the CDR3 is TGTGCCGTCTACCGGACAGGAAACTATGGCTACACCTTC. This chain joins TRBV6-1 and TRBJ1-2; TRBD1 matches 7 bases. The germline gives CDR1 MNHNS, CDR2 SASEGT. The CDR3 extends over 13 amino acids. Trimming at V came to 11 bases and at J to 2 bases, leaving 8 bases not matched to a gene.

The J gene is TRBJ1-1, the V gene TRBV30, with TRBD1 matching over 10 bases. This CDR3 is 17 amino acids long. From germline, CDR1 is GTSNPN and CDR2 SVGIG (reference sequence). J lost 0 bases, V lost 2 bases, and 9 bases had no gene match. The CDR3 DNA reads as TGTGCCTGGAGTAGACGGACAGGGGGAGGGTTGAACACTGAAGCTTTCTTT. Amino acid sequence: CAWSRRTGGGLNTEAFF.

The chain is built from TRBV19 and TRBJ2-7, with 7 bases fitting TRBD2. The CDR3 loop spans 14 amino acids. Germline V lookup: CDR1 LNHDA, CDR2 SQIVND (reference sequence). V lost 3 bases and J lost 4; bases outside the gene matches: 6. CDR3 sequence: CASSIRAGEYEQYF. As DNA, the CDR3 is TGTGCCAGTAGTATCAGGGCGGGAGAATACGAGCAGTACTTC.